This TCR beta chain was found in a study of regulatory T cells in long-lasting Graves disease. Trimming pared 7 bases from V and 3 bases from J, leaving 7 bases between. The CDR3 is 11 residues long. Germline V gene lookup returns CDR1 SNHLY and CDR2 FYNNEI. Whole-study results and caveats: Newly diagnosed Graves' patients had higher TCR diversity than persistent ones.

This clonotype has a count of ten or more. Its antigen is unidentified. Assembly of TCR beta libraries relied on iRepertoire HTBI primers together with Arm-PCR of CDR3 regions. Using its own MiXCR run on the multiplex PCR reads, TCRdb lists one record per CDR3 protein. The table shows over 200,000 distinct CDR3 sequences, with around 19% occurring only once. Time point described: newly diagnosed GD, antithyroid drugs for less than 3 months. PBMCs provided the RNA from which the TCR library was made. Another study also made use of these data, one on T cells in Graves' hyperthyroidism and ophthalmopathy. This second study says: When the TCR CDR3 underwent first-round RT-PCR, the HTBI primer set was used.

The V gene is TRBV2, the J gene TRBJ2-7; D remains unclear. This receptor was taken from a woman younger than 45 with Graves disease. The sample here was peripheral blood mononuclear cells (PBMCs), taken at new diagnosis, from a patient treated with antithyroid drugs. CDR3 in DNA: TGTGCCAGCACCAGCCTCTACGAGCAGTACTTC. Translated, it gives CASTSLYEQYF.